This TCR beta chain derives from a study of T cell responses to AZD1222 COVID-19 vaccine. General observations from the study: Baseline serology detected seropositivity in only six AZD1222 recipients. Donors were chiefly white British, with a greater number of females, and clonal diversity was perhaps underestimated. Within unmutated variant regions lay the reported targets of nearly half of spike-specific TCRs.

The data were produced by immunoSEQ multiplex PCR, yet TCRdb's version contains in-frame clones alone and is incomplete. The sample gives 120,000 or so clones, roughly 92% of which show up once; around 1.7% is in the top ten. V gave up 5 bases and J gave up 7 bases; unmatched junction bases: 5. The CDR3 is made up of 14 amino acids. Per germline, CDR1 SGHVS and CDR2 FQNEAQ. Notes on this clone: Its specificity is not known.

The rearrangement uses TRBV7-8 and TRBJ1-5, with 10 bases identical to TRBD1. This sequence originates from an adult in good health. The source was peripheral blood, collected on day 0 of AZD1222 vaccination. CDR3 residues: CASSRQGAGQPQHF. As DNA, the CDR3 is TGTGCCAGCAGCAGACAGGGGGCCGGACAGCCCCAGCATTTT.